Listed below are T cell receptor beta chains from one sample, sequenced in a study of cytotoxic CD8 clonotypes in ibrutinib-treated CLL. Some clones are missing from TCRdb's copy, which holds only in-frame ones; the method was immunoSEQ multiplex PCR. The sample has about 300,000 clones; roughly 76% are singletons. Sequences were derived from PBMCs, sampled at disease progression, from a patient treated with ibrutinib. Receptor source: a human donor with chronic lymphocytic leukemia. Both conserved end residues are part of each CDR3. The D gene is left open where the match is weak. Not all rows give a size; the values are once, few, many and, for expanded clones, a class.

v_gene	j_gene	abundance	d_gene	CDR3nt	CDR3aa
TRBV9	TRBJ1-1	NA	NA	TGTGCCAGCAGCGTAGCTGGGGGCTTTAGCACTGAAGCTTTCTTT	CASSVAGGFSTEAFF
TRBV28	TRBJ2-1	NA	NA	TGTGCCAGCAGTTTTGGCGGGATCTCCTACAATGAGCAGTTCTTC	CASSFGGISYNEQFF
TRBV5-1	TRBJ2-3	NA	NA	TGCGCCAGCAGCCCAGGACTTAACACAGATACGCAGTATTTT	CASSPGLNTDTQYF
TRBV18	TRBJ2-7	NA	NA	TGTGCCAGCTCAGGGTTGAACGAGCAGTACTTC	CASSGLNEQYF
TRBV5-1	TRBJ1-3	few	NA	TGCGCCAGCAGCTTGTCCTCAAGCTCTGGAAACACCATATATTTT	CASSLSSSSGNTIYF
TRBV5-1	TRBJ2-7	NA	NA	TGCGCCAGCAGCTCTCTGGGTGAACCACTCTCCTACGAGCAGTACTTC	CASSSLGEPLSYEQYF
TRBV7-2	TRBJ2-5	NA	TRBD2	TGTGCCAGCAGCTTATGGGCTAGCGGGGGGACGGAGACCCAGTACTTC	CASSLWASGGTETQYF
TRBV2	TRBJ2-7	NA	TRBD2	TGTGCCAGCAGTCGAAGGGGTCGGGAGGGCTCCCTCTCCTACGAGCAGTACTTC	CASSRRGREGSLSYEQYF
TRBV5-1	TRBJ1-6	NA	NA	TGCGCCAGCAGCTTGGGGCTACCTTTCTATAATTCACCCCTCCACTTT	CASSLGLPFYNSPLHF
TRBV6-5	TRBJ1-1	NA	NA	TGTGCCAGCAGTCAAATAACAGGGATTGTCACTGAAGCTTTCTTT	CASSQITGIVTEAFF
TRBV4-1	TRBJ2-6	once	TRBD1	TGCGCCAGCAGCCTACAAGCAGGGGGCGCTGGGGCCAACGTCCTGACTTTC	CASSLQAGGAGANVLTF
TRBV6-6	TRBJ1-4	NA	TRBD1	TGTGCCAGCAGTTCACAGGGGGCGGATGAAAAACTGTTTTTT	CASSSQGADEKLFF
TRBV19	TRBJ1-4	NA	NA	TGTGCCAGTAGGGCGACCTATATAACCCAAAATGAAAAACTGTTTTTT	CASRATYITQNEKLFF
TRBV7-6	TRBJ2-2	NA	NA	TGTGCCAGCAGCTTAGTTGGGGACACCGGGGAGCTGTTTTTT	CASSLVGDTGELFF
TRBV7-3	TRBJ2-7	NA	NA	TGTGCCAGCAGCTTAACTCGGGACTCCCCCGAGCAGTACTTC	CASSLTRDSPEQYF
TRBV11-2	TRBJ1-2	few	TRBD1	TGTGCCAGCAGCTTACTTGGCAGGGGGCCATATGGCTACACCTTC	CASSLLGRGPYGYTF
TRBV29-1	TRBJ2-7	once	TRBD1	TGCAGCGTTCGAGGGGGCGCGAGCTACGAGCAGTACTTC	CSVRGGASYEQYF